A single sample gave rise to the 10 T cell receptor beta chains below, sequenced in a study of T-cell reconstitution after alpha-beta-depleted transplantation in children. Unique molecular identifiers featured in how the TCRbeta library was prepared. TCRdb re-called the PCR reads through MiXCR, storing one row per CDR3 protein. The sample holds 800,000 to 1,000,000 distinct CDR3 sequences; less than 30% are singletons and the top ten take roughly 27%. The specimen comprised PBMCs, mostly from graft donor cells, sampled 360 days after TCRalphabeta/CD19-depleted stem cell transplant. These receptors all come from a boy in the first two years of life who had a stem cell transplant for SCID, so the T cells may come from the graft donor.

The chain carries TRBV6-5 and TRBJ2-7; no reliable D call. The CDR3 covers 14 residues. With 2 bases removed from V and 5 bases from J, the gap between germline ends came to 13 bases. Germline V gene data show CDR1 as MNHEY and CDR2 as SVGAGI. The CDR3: CASSYGRVRDEQYF. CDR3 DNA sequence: TGTGCCAGCAGTTACGGCCGAGTTCGGGACGAGCAGTACTTC.

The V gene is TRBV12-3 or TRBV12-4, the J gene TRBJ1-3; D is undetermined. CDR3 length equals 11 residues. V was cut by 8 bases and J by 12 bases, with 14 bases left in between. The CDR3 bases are TGTGCCAGCTTTAAACAGCTTATCATATATTTT. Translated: CASFKQLIIYF.

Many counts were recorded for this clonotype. The CDR3 sequence is CASSQLFTEAFF. DNA for the CDR3: TGTGCCAGCAGTCAGCTATTCACTGAAGCTTTCTTT. The chain carries TRBV12-3 or TRBV12-4 and TRBJ1-1, with D hard to call. The CDR3 sequence is 12 residues long. The V gene lost 5 bases and the J gene lost 4 bases, with 8 bases spanning the gap.

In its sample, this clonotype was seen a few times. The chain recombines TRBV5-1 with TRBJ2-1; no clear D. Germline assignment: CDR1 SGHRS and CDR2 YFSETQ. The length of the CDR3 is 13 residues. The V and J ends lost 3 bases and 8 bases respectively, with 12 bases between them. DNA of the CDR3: TGCGCCAGCAGCTGGGATTCGGTGGATGAGCAGTTCTTC. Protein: CASSWDSVDEQFF. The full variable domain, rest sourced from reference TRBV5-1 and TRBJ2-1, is KAGVTQTPRYLIKTRGQQVTLSCSPISGHRSVSWYQQTPGQGLQFLFEYFSETQRNKGNFPGRFSGRQFSNSRSEMNVSTLELGDSALYLCASSWDSVDEQFFGPGTRLTVL.

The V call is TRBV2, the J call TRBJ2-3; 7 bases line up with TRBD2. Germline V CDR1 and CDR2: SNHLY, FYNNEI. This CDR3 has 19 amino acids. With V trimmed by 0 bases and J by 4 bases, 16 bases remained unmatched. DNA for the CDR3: TGTGCCAGCAGTGAAGCAGGGGTAGCGGGTCGGGCGCAGTCAGATACGCAGTATTTT. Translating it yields CASSEAGVAGRAQSDTQYF.

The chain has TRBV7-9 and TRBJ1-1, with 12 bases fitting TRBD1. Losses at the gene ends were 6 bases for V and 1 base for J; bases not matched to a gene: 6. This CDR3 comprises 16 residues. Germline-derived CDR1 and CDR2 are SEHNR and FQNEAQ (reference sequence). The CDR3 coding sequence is TGTGCCAGCAGTCGCCGGGACAGGGGGCCGAACACTGAAGCTTTCTTT. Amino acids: CASSRRDRGPNTEAFF. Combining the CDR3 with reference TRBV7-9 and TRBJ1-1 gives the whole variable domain DTGVSQNPRHKITKRGQNVTFRCDPISEHNRLYWYRQTLGQGPEFLTYFQNEAQLEKSRLLSDRFSAERPKGSFSTLEIQRTEQGDSAMYLCASSRRDRGPNTEAFFGQGTRLTVV.

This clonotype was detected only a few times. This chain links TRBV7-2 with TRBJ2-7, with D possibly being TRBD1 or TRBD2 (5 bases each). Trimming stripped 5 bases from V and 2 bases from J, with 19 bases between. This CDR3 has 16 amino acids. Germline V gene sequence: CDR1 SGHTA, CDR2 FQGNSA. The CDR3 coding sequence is TGTGCCAGCAGCACTCTTGGGGCGGGTACCCCCTACGAGCAGTACTTC. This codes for CASSTLGAGTPYEQYF.

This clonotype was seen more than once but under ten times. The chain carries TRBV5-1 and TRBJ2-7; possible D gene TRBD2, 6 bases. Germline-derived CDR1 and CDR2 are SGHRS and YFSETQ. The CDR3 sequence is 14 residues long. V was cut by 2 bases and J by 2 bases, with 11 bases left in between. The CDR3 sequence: CASSFGTLAYEQYF. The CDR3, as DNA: TGCGCCAGCAGCTTCGGGACTTTAGCCTACGAGCAGTACTTC.

The CDR3 sequence: CASSELGTLLDEQFF. CDR3 bases: TGTGCCAGCAGTGAATTGGGGACGCTCTTGGATGAGCAGTTCTTC. V and J are TRBV25-1 and TRBJ2-1, with D perhaps being TRBD1 or TRBD2 (5 bases each). The length of the CDR3 is 15 residues. The germline V gene has CDR1 MGHDK and CDR2 SYGVNS. Trimming pared 1 base from V and 8 bases from J, leaving 15 bases between.

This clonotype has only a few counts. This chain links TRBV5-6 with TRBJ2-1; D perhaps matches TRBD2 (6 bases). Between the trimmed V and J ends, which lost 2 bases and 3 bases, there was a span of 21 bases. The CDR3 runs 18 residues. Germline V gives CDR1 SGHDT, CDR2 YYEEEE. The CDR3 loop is CASSFFALEGRIYNEQFF. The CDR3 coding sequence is TGTGCCAGCAGCTTTTTCGCCTTGGAGGGAAGAATCTACAATGAGCAGTTCTTC.